Many counts were recorded for the clone carrying this T cell receptor beta chain. Trimming stripped 2 bases from V and 5 bases from J, with 9 bases between. The CDR3 extends over 13 amino acids. Looked up from germline, CDR1 is MDHEN and CDR2 is SYDVKM. The data belong to a study of CD8 T cells in ankylosing spondylitis. TCRdb re-called the 5' RACE reads with MiXCR, one entry per CDR3 protein. The data hold about 180,000 distinct CDR3 sequences, with approximately 10% observed a single time. Sequenced input: blood, either unsorted or a sorted T cell fraction (not recorded which). This TCR came from a female donor with ankylosing spondylitis or in good health (not recorded which). The J gene is TRBJ2-5, the V gene TRBV28; TRBD1 or TRBD2 may be the D gene (5 bases each). Written as DNA, the CDR3 is TGTGCCAGCAGTTTAGGGGGAGAGGAGACCCAGTACTTC. Translating it yields CASSLGGEETQYF.